This record looks at one T cell receptor (beta chain) sequence and its context. No antigen is known for it. The sample originates from a study of cytomegalovirus exposure and HLA in healthy donors. The study, taken as a whole, reports: Accurate prediction of most subjects' HLA-A and HLA-B alleles from TCR beta sequences was reported.

60 Vbeta and 13 Jbeta primers were used in PCR. TCRdb's table, derived via immunoSEQ multiplex PCR, lists solely in-frame clones and lacks some. The sample carries some 100,000 clones, about 77% recorded once. This clonotype was sampled from a woman aged 50 to 60 in good health and CMV-seropositive. Sequenced sample: PBMCs.

This CDR3 is CSVVGQGPLSGYTF. CDR3 sequence (DNA): TGCAGCGTTGTGGGACAGGGGCCCCTATCGGGCTACACCTTC. This sequence joins TRBV29-1 and TRBJ1-2, with 10 positions matching TRBD1. The junction had 10 bases not matched to a gene; V was cut back by 4 bases and J by 8 bases. The CDR3 is made up of 14 amino acids. CDR1 is SQVTM, CDR2 ANQGSEA, per germline. Complete variable domain (other parts from reference TRBV29-1 and TRBJ1-2): SAVISQKPSRDICQRGTSLTIQCQVDSQVTMMFWYRQQPGQSLTLIATANQGSEATYESGFVIDKFPISRPNLTFSTLTVSNMSPEDSSIYLCSVVGQGPLSGYTFGSGTRLTVV.